Below, one TCR beta chain is given with its context. The data derive from a study of blood T cell repertoires in COVID-19. Study summary: Samples of COVID-19 (acute and convalescent) were obtained from the United States, Italy and Spain. PBMCs, B-cell-depleted T cells, or T cells provided the cDNA or gDNA that made up the material.

Methods used by the authors: From reference gene primer amplification, estimates of nucleated cell counts were derived. Produced via immunoSEQ multiplex PCR; TCRdb's table is partial and in-frame only. D and trimming were read from the DNA, whereas the V and J calls and clone size are those reported in that table. The sample consists of roughly 150,000 clones, 60% to 85% of them appearing once. The CDR3 consists of 14 residues. Germline V gene lookup returns CDR1 MDHEN and CDR2 SYDVKM. The V gene lost 6 bases and the J gene lost 5 bases, with 14 bases spanning the gap. The genes are TRBV28 and TRBJ1-3; D unresolved. The sequencing sample was made of peripheral blood. This TCR was recovered from a man aged 55 to 69 with acute or convalescent COVID-19. The CDR3 DNA sequence: TGTGCCAGCAGCTACATGGAGACGCGAAACACCATATATTTT. Protein: CASSYMETRNTIYF.